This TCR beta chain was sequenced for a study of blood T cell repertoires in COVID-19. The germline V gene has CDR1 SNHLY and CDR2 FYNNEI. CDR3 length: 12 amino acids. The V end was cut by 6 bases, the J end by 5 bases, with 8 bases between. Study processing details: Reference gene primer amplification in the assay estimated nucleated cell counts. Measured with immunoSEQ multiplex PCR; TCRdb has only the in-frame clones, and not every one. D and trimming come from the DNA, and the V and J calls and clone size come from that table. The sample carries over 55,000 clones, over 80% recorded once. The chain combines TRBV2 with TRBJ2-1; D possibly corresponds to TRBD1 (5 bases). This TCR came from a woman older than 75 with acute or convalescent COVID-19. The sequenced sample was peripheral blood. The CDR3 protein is CASRGLNNEQFF. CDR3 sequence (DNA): TGTGCCAGCAGGGGGCTTAACAATGAGCAGTTCTTC.